The T cell receptor beta chain described here comes from a study of blood T cell repertoires in COVID-19. Per the authors' pipeline: Estimation of nucleated cell counts relied on the amplification of reference gene primers. Clones were read by immunoSEQ multiplex PCR, and TCRdb kept only the in-frame ones, dropping some. V and J calls plus clone size are reproduced from that table; the DNA served to infer D and trimming. The sample has approximately 200,000 clones, roughly four fifths seen once; the top ten hold about an eighth. Germline CDR1 reads SGHRS; CDR2 reads YFSETQ. This CDR3 contains 13 residues. V gave up 0 bases and J gave up 5 bases, with 8 bases separating them.

The TCR comes from a man aged 40-49 years who had recovered from COVID-19. V usage is TRBV5-1 and J usage is TRBJ1-2; D not resolved. Sequencing was carried out using PBMCs or T cells enriched from blood (not recorded which). The CDR3, as DNA: TGCGCCAGCAGCTTGGATGCAGCGTATGGCTACACCTTC. It codes for CASSLDAAYGYTF.